Listed below are T cell receptor beta chains from one sample, sequenced in a study of blood T cell repertoires in COVID-19. The table came from immunoSEQ multiplex PCR; TCRdb's copy has only in-frame clones and leaves some out. The sample has under 200,000 clones, about four fifths seen once. Sequences were obtained from peripheral blood. These receptors were collected from a woman aged 40-49 years with acute or convalescent COVID-19. Both conserved end residues are part of each CDR3. The D gene is left open where the match is weak. A row's size may be missing; if present it is once, few, many or a size class.

clone_size | j_call | v_call | d_call | cdr3_aa | cdr3_nt
. | TRBJ2-1 | TRBV11-2 | . | CASGSSSYNEQFF | TGTGCCAGCGGTTCGAGCTCCTACAATGAGCAGTTCTTC
. | TRBJ2-5 | TRBV11-3 | TRBD2 | CASSFRRTSGSSETQYF | TGTGCCAGCAGCTTCCGGAGGACTAGCGGGAGCTCAGAGACCCAGTACTTC
. | TRBJ1-1 | TRBV19 | . | CASTRSSNTEAFF | TGTGCCAGTACCCGAAGCTCGAACACTGAAGCTTTCTTT
. | TRBJ2-3 | TRBV11-2 | . | CASSAREFTQYF | TGTGCCAGCAGCGCCCGAGAGTTTACGCAGTATTTT
few | TRBJ1-2 | TRBV15 | . | CATSRTPGYGYTF | TGTGCCACCAGCAGGACGCCAGGGTATGGCTACACCTTC
. | TRBJ2-1 | TRBV25-1 | . | CASSESLNEQFF | TGTGCCAGCAGTGAATCCTTGAATGAGCAGTTCTTC
once | TRBJ1-2 | TRBV7-9 | . | CASSLRSRPTEVNYGYTF | TGTGCCAGCAGCTTAAGATCCCGTCCCACAGAAGTAAACTATGGCTACACCTTC
. | TRBJ2-1 | TRBV18 | . | CASSPQALNEQFF | TGTGCCAGCTCACCACAAGCTCTCAATGAGCAGTTCTTC
. | TRBJ1-5 | TRBV15 | . | CATSRGTYPRGTTNQPQHF | TGTGCCACCAGCAGAGGGACCTACCCTAGGGGGACGACAAATCAGCCCCAGCATTTT
. | TRBJ2-1 | TRBV27 | . | CASSLEGGSSYNEQFF | TGTGCCAGCAGTTTAGAAGGCGGAAGCTCCTACAATGAGCAGTTCTTC
once | TRBJ2-1 | TRBV11-3 | TRBD2 | CASSRYRRGDLRDNEQFF | TGTGCCAGCAGCCGTTACCGGCGGGGGGACCTGAGGGACAATGAGCAGTTCTTC
. | TRBJ1-4 | TRBV2 | TRBD1 | CASSDPDRENEKLFF | TGTGCCAGCAGTGACCCGGACAGGGAGAATGAAAAACTGTTTTTT
. | TRBJ2-3 | TRBV5-4 | . | CASSTREDTQYF | TGTGCCAGCAGCACTCGGGAAGATACGCAGTATTTT
once | TRBJ2-2 | TRBV3-1/TRBV3-2 | TRBD2 | CASSQWRGGNTGELFF | TGTGCCAGCAGCCAATGGCGGGGGGGGAACACCGGGGAGCTGTTTTTT
. | TRBJ2-1 | TRBV11-2 | TRBD2 | CASSFLAGALNEQFF | TGTGCCAGCAGCTTTCTAGCGGGAGCGTTGAATGAGCAGTTCTTC
. | TRBJ1-6 | TRBV7-9 | . | CASSLALRGQPLHF | TGTGCCAGCAGCTTAGCTTTAAGGGGACAACCCCTCCACTTT
. | TRBJ1-4 | TRBV7-8 | . | CASSLAWGDNEKLFF | TGTGCCAGCAGCTTAGCTTGGGGAGATAATGAAAAACTGTTTTTT
few | TRBJ2-4 | TRBV7-2 | . | CASSTDNRKYF | TGTGCCAGCAGCACGGACAATAGGAAATACTTC
. | TRBJ1-1 | TRBV21-1 | . | CASSKPGTAEAFF | TGTGCCAGCAGCAAGCCCGGGACAGCCGAAGCTTTCTTT
many | TRBJ1-2 | TRBV5-6 | . | CASSFTSSSGGYTF | TGTGCCAGCAGCTTTACTTCCTCCAGCGGGGGCTACACCTTC
few | TRBJ2-7 | TRBV29-1 | TRBD1 | CSVDDRGDEQYF | TGCAGCGTTGACGACAGGGGGGACGAGCAGTACTTC
few | TRBJ1-2 | TRBV10-1 | . | CATVPGEYLRRDGYTF | TGCGCCACCGTTCCTGGAGAATACCTCCGTCGGGATGGCTACACCTTC
. | TRBJ2-7 | TRBV7-2 | TRBD2 | CASSLGFGGRSSYEQYF | TGTGCCAGCAGCTTAGGGTTTGGCGGGAGGAGCTCCTACGAGCAGTACTTC
. | TRBJ2-6 | TRBV6-5 | . | CASGQGNSGANVLTF | TGTGCCAGCGGCCAGGGGAACTCTGGGGCCAACGTCCTGACTTTC
. | TRBJ1-2 | TRBV28 | TRBD1 | CASSLGQNYGYTF | TGTGCCAGCAGCTTGGGACAGAACTATGGCTACACCTTC
. | TRBJ1-6 | TRBV5-6 | . | CASSFARQGALNSPLHF | TGTGCCAGCAGTTTCGCCCGCCAGGGCGCGTTAAATTCACCCCTCCACTTT
. | TRBJ1-1 | TRBV28 | . | CASRWGGGNTEAFF | TGTGCCAGCAGGTGGGGGGGAGGGAACACTGAAGCTTTCTTT
. | TRBJ2-3 | TRBV10-1 | TRBD1 | CASSVGTGDTDTQYF | TGCGCCAGCAGTGTCGGGACAGGGGACACAGATACGCAGTATTTT
. | TRBJ1-1 | TRBV7-2 | TRBD1 | CASSPDRGRTEAFF | TGTGCCAGCAGCCCAGACAGGGGGCGAACTGAAGCTTTCTTT
. | TRBJ2-1 | TRBV7-9 | . | CASSLLADNEQFF | TGTGCCAGCAGCTTATTAGCGGATAATGAGCAGTTCTTC
. | TRBJ2-1 | TRBV9 | TRBD2 | CASSAGTSGGLDEQFF | TGTGCCAGCAGCGCAGGGACTAGCGGGGGGTTGGATGAGCAGTTCTTC
. | TRBJ1-2 | TRBV28 | . | CASSGFGANYGYTF | TGTGCCAGCAGTGGCTTCGGAGCTAACTATGGCTACACCTTC
. | TRBJ1-2 | TRBV6-1 | TRBD1 | CASREGTAANYGYTF | TGTGCCAGCAGGGAAGGGACAGCAGCTAACTATGGCTACACCTTC
. | TRBJ2-1 | TRBV2 | . | CASSREEQFF | TGTGCCAGCTCACGAGAAGAGCAGTTCTTC
. | TRBJ2-3 | TRBV27 | TRBD2 | CASSWTSGMLDTQYF | TGTGCCAGCAGTTGGACTAGCGGGATGTTGGATACGCAGTATTTT
. | TRBJ2-4 | TRBV28 | . | CASSLRRDIQYF | TGTGCCAGCAGTTTGAGGAGGGACATTCAGTACTTC
. | TRBJ1-1 | TRBV7-9 | TRBD1 | CASSLTGGGTEAFF | TGTGCCAGCAGCTTGACAGGGGGCGGCACTGAAGCTTTCTTT
. | TRBJ1-1 | TRBV25-1 | TRBD1 | CASIGTGRGNTEAFF | TGTGCCAGCATAGGGACAGGGCGAGGGAACACTGAAGCTTTCTTT